This TCR beta chain was sequenced in a study of shared clonotypes between healthy human individuals. The data were produced by immunoSEQ multiplex PCR, yet TCRdb's version contains in-frame clones alone and is incomplete. This table holds approximately 2,000,000 clones, about 90% found once. Donors were healthy HIV-negative adults without recently reported acute infections or vaccinations. Worth noting for this clone: Its antigen is as yet unknown.

CDR1 and CDR2 (germline): SGHVS, FNYEAQ. There are 15 residues in the CDR3. V gave up 1 base and J gave up 2 bases, with 12 bases separating them. Study-level results: Naive CD4 clonotypes were shared across a handful of donors at roughly 5.5%. Sampling covered blood only; tissue repertoires likely differ.

The TCR originated in a man younger than 35 in good health. Some clones in this sample may be carry-over from other donors' samples. The J gene is TRBJ2-7, the V gene TRBV7-6; no definite D call. Sequenced sample: naive CD4+ T cells from PBMCs. Stated subset: CD45RA+ positively selected. CDR3 DNA: TGTGCCAGCAGCTTAGACGCCGACGGTACCTACGAGCAGTACTTC. It codes for CASSLDADGTYEQYF.